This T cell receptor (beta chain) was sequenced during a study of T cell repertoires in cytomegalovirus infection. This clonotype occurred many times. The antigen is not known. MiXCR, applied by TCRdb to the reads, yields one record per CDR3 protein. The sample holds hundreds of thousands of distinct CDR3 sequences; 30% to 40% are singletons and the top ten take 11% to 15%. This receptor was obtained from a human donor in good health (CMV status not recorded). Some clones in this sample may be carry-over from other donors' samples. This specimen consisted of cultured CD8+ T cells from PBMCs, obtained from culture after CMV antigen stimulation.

CDR3 loop: CACASGNTIYF. CDR3 in DNA: TGTGCCTGCGCCTCTGGAAACACCATATATTTT. The chain combines TRBV7-2 with TRBJ1-3; the D is unclear. This CDR3 is 11 amino acids long. The germline V and J ends were trimmed by 11 bases and 0 bases, with 5 bases remaining between them. In germline, CDR1 is SGHTA, CDR2 FQGNSA.